This TCR beta chain is drawn from a study of T cell repertoires in cytomegalovirus infection. Broader study findings: In two of eight donors, the top clonotype was HLA-C-restricted CMV-specific.

TCRdb re-analysed the reads in MiXCR, keeping a single row per CDR3 protein. This sample has around 430,000 distinct CDR3 sequences; 42% occur once, and the top ten carry 35% to 50%. The CDR3 runs 15 residues. The V and J ends lost 4 bases and 8 bases, in that order; junction bases with no gene match: 11. Germline CDR1 SGHKS, CDR2 YYEKEE (reference sequence). As concerns this clonotype: The antigen is unknown.

The source of this sequence is a human donor in good health (CMV status not recorded). Some clones in this sample may be carry-over from other donors' samples. The sequenced sample was cultured PBMCs, obtained from culture after CMV antigen stimulation. This rearrangement joins TRBV5-5 to TRBJ1-2, with TRBD1 matching over 10 bases. The CDR3 DNA follows: TGTGCCAGCAGCGCGATCCTGGGGACAGGGGCCGGCTACACCTTC. Translated: CASSAILGTGAGYTF.